A selection of T cell receptor beta chains follows, all from one sample in a study of blood T cell repertoires in COVID-19. Method: immunoSEQ multiplex PCR; TCRdb's copy keeps in-frame clones and lacks some. The table records 70,000 to 85,000 clones, about nine tenths of them present only once. Input material: peripheral blood. These TCRs come from a human donor in a cohort sampled during active COVID-19. CDR3s include the opening cysteine and the closing phenylalanine or tryptophan. A D gene is named only where the DNA matches it firmly. Not all rows give a size; the values are once, few, many and, for expanded clones, a class.

j_gene	v_gene	abundance	d_gene	CDR3aa	CDR3nt
TRBJ1-1	TRBV7-2	NA	NA	CASSSMGHMNTEAFF	TGTGCCAGCAGCTCAATGGGGCACATGAACACTGAAGCTTTCTTT
TRBJ2-1	TRBV27	NA	NA	CASSLGAYNEQFF	TGTGCCAGCAGTTTGGGAGCCTACAATGAGCAGTTCTTC
TRBJ2-1	TRBV6-5	NA	NA	CASSYFSGNQFF	TGTGCCAGCAGTTACTTTAGCGGCAACCAGTTCTTC
TRBJ2-3	TRBV3-1/TRBV3-2	once	NA	CASSRRGTQYF	TGTGCCAGCAGCCGGAGGGGTACGCAGTATTTT
TRBJ1-2	TRBV2	NA	NA	CASSDRGINYGYTF	TGTGCCAGCAGTGACAGGGGAATTAACTATGGCTACACCTTC
TRBJ2-1	TRBV27	NA	TRBD2	CASKARGLAENRGEQFF	TGTGCCAGCAAGGCCCGAGGACTAGCGGAAAACCGGGGTGAGCAGTTCTTC
TRBJ2-3	TRBV6-5	NA	TRBD1	CASEGQDTDTQYF	TGTGCCAGCGAGGGACAGGACACAGATACGCAGTATTTT
TRBJ2-7	TRBV6-4	once	NA	CASSDFSGRNF	TGTGCCAGCAGTGACTTTTCGGGAAGAAACTTC
TRBJ2-5	TRBV7-8	NA	TRBD2	CASSIILTSGSLETQYF	TGTGCCAGCAGCATAATATTGACTAGCGGGTCTTTGGAGACCCAGTACTTC
TRBJ2-1	TRBV6-5	NA	TRBD2	CASRPSGRGDEQFF	TGTGCCAGCAGGCCTAGCGGGAGGGGGGATGAGCAGTTCTTC
TRBJ2-1	TRBV6-2/TRBV6-3	NA	TRBD2	CASSQGLAPFF	TGTGCCAGCAGCCAAGGACTAGCGCCGTTCTTC
TRBJ2-5	TRBV7-6	NA	NA	CASSFGLVGAGETQYF	TGTGCCAGCAGCTTTGGGTTGGTCGGCGCGGGGGAGACCCAGTACTTC
TRBJ2-3	TRBV6-5	once	TRBD1	CASRGQGRDTQYF	TGTGCCAGCAGGGGACAGGGGCGGGATACGCAGTATTTT
TRBJ2-1	TRBV30	NA	NA	CACFGNFNNEQFF	TGTGCCTGCTTCGGTAACTTCAACAATGAGCAGTTCTTC
TRBJ2-2	TRBV4-1	NA	TRBD2	CASSQGGLAGVGTGELFF	TGCGCCAGCAGCCAAGGAGGACTAGCGGGAGTTGGCACCGGGGAGCTGTTTTTT
TRBJ2-7	TRBV5-1	NA	TRBD2	CASSLAETSGEQYF	TGCGCCAGCAGCTTGGCCGAGACTAGCGGAGAGCAGTACTTC
TRBJ2-5	TRBV27	NA	NA	CASSLRSDQETQYF	TGTGCCAGCAGTTTACGTTCAGACCAAGAGACCCAGTACTTC
TRBJ2-7	TRBV25-1	NA	TRBD2	CASSHLREGLKEQYF	TGTGCCAGCAGTCACCTTCGGGAGGGCCTGAAAGAGCAGTACTTC
TRBJ1-2	TRBV6-5	NA	NA	CASSYSSLPNYGYTF	TGTGCCAGCAGTTACTCGAGTCTGCCTAACTATGGCTACACCTTC
TRBJ2-1	TRBV9	NA	NA	CASSVGGFEGSNEQFF	TGTGCCAGCAGCGTAGGTGGCTTTGAGGGTTCTAATGAGCAGTTCTTC
TRBJ2-3	TRBV7-9	NA	NA	CASSWNTRDWSTDTQYF	TGTGCCAGCAGCTGGAATACCCGGGACTGGAGCACAGATACGCAGTATTTT
TRBJ2-5	TRBV5-1	NA	TRBD2	CASSLRVTSGNQETQYF	TGCGCCAGCAGCCTGCGGGTCACTAGCGGGAACCAAGAGACCCAGTACTTC
TRBJ2-5	TRBV5-4	NA	NA	CASSQTTAIQETQYF	TGTGCCAGCAGCCAAACGACAGCTATCCAAGAGACCCAGTACTTC
TRBJ2-5	TRBV5-1	NA	NA	CASSGQGSETQYF	TGCGCCAGCAGTGGGCAGGGATCGGAGACCCAGTACTTC
TRBJ2-5	TRBV10-3	once	TRBD2	CAISGGGTETQYF	TGTGCCATCAGTGGGGGAGGGACGGAGACCCAGTACTTC
TRBJ1-5	TRBV19	once	NA	CASSIRPRQPQHF	TGTGCCAGTAGTATACGACCGAGGCAGCCCCAGCATTTT
TRBJ2-6	TRBV3-1/TRBV3-2	NA	TRBD2	CASSQARGRALGANVLTF	TGTGCCAGCAGCCAAGCCCGCGGGAGGGCCCTCGGGGCCAACGTCCTGACTTTC
TRBJ2-3	TRBV3-1/TRBV3-2	few	TRBD2	CASSQGLTSGRTDTQYF	TGTGCCAGCAGCCAGGGATTAACTAGCGGGAGGACAGATACGCAGTATTTT
TRBJ2-1	TRBV19	NA	NA	CASSALAPSYNEQFF	TGTGCCAGTAGTGCTCTAGCGCCCTCCTACAATGAGCAGTTCTTC
TRBJ1-3	TRBV3-1/TRBV3-2	NA	TRBD1	CASSRLTGSGNTIYF	TGTGCCAGCAGCCGATTGACAGGGTCTGGAAACACCATATATTTT
TRBJ2-1	TRBV6-4	NA	NA	CASSDEAGRYNEQFF	TGTGCCAGCAGTGACGAAGCGGGTCGTTACAATGAGCAGTTCTTC
TRBJ1-6	TRBV19	NA	NA	CASSATAGLSSYNSPLHF	TGTGCCAGTAGTGCTACGGCAGGCCTCAGCTCCTATAATTCACCCCTCCACTTT
TRBJ1-5	TRBV7-2	NA	NA	CASSARFSVLQPQHF	TGTGCCAGCAGCGCCAGGTTCTCGGTATTGCAGCCCCAGCATTTT
TRBJ2-5	TRBV7-8	NA	TRBD2	CASSPIVTSGMETQYF	TGTGCCAGCAGCCCAATCGTGACTAGCGGGATGGAGACCCAGTACTTC
TRBJ1-2	TRBV18	NA	NA	CASSPPGGIGYTF	TGTGCCAGCTCACCACCGGGGGGGATCGGCTACACCTTC
TRBJ2-3	TRBV27	NA	TRBD1	CASSVYRGSGTDTQYF	TGTGCCAGCAGTGTCTACAGGGGTAGTGGGACAGATACGCAGTATTTT
TRBJ1-6	TRBV27	NA	NA	CASSLGLYNSPLHF	TGTGCCAGCAGTCTGGGGCTCTATAATTCACCCCTCCACTTT